This T cell receptor (beta chain) is drawn from a study of control samples from healthy donors and cancer patients. The table came from immunoSEQ multiplex PCR; TCRdb's copy has only in-frame clones and leaves some out. The sample holds 150,000 to 200,000 clones, roughly 89% seen once. With 5 bases removed from V and 1 base from J, the gap between germline ends came to 8 bases. The germline V gene encodes CDR1 ENHRY and CDR2 SYGVKD. The CDR3 has 13 amino acids. This clone was observed many times. Other nucleotide sequences in the sample specify the same CDR3. The chain joins TRBV10-3 to TRBJ1-1; no clear D. The sequence derives from a man in his thirties or forties in good health. The sequencing sample was made of blood. The CDR3 DNA sequence: TGTGCCATCAGTAAAGGAGGGAACACTGAAGCTTTCTTT. Translated, it gives CAISKGGNTEAFF.